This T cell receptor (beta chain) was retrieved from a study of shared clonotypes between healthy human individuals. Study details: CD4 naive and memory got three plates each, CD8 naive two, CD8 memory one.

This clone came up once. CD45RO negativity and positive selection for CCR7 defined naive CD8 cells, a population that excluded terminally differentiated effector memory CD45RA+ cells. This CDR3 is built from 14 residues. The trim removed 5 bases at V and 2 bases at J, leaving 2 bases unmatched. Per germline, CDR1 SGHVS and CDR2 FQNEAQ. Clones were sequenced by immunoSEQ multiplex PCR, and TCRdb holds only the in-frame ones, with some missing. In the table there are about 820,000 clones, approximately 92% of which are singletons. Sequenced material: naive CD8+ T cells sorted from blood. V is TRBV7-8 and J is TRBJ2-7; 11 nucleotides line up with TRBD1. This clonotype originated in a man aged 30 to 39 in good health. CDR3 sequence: CASSQGQGAYEQYF. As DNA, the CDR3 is TGTGCCAGCAGCCAGGGACAGGGGGCCTACGAGCAGTACTTC.